This T cell receptor beta chain was captured in a study of cytomegalovirus exposure and HLA in healthy donors (dated by TCRdb to about 2017). A note on the overall study: An earlier analysis of roughly 570 of the donors reported 276 Gb of sequence data and some 110 million unique TCR beta sequences obtained from around 190 million T cells. HLA typing included class I and class II loci at four-digit resolution. Genome-wide SNP genotypes for about 65% of the roughly 670 donors were used in a later genetic analysis, which treated that subset as a discovery cohort. A handful of DR-DQ haplotypes were handled as single units for association and clustering because linkage in the cohort was strong. Using immunosequencing, the study profiled T cell repertoires from around 670 subjects and related those repertoires to cytomegalovirus serostatus. Roughly 300 gigabases of sequencing data and around 85 million unique TCR sequences made up an early release that covered approximately 620 HLA-typed donors. The study combined high-throughput TCR immunosequencing, statistical association of individual TCRs with disease status, and machine learning to predict cytomegalovirus infection status. In a later analysis, previously published TCR beta repertoires from 666 donors were re-analyzed and high-resolution HLA genotyping was added so that TCR occurrence patterns could be studied. To decide whether each TCR beta V gene segment behaved as functional or pseudogenic, an earlier analysis of some 570 of the donors relied on high-throughput TCR beta sequencing. Across approximately 400 genotyped donors of the cohort, an average of about 220,000 unique TCR beta nucleotide sequences per donor were sequenced, and 15% to 20% of those sequences were non-productive. The study was designed to test whether signatures of past pathogen exposure could be identified by cataloging public T cell receptors. Typing coverage varied by locus: roughly 629-630 donors for A, B, C, DRB1 and DQB1; approximately 560 for DQA1; around 610 for DPA1; fewer than 480 for DPB1. Every repertoire in the discovery cohort had been generated on one and the same sequencing platform. Rather than using new phenotypic data, the later analysis identified candidate immune exposures from TCR beta sequences and from how often those sequences occurred across donors. Of the 350 to 450 genotyped donors, approximately 83% fell in the genetic ancestry cluster associated with self-reported Caucasian donors. A separate validation cohort of 100 to 150 different subjects was used in addition to the approximately 670-subject first cohort. Donor age, sex, ethnicity and CMV serostatus were collected together with the repertoire data. The paper's findings and limits, for the study overall: A later genetic analysis associated a missense DCLRE1C variant with V-gene and J-gene trimming of TCR beta chains, and an independent cohort replicated the association. In vitro tests confirmed that three of the cytomegalovirus-associated TCR beta chains recognize cytomegalovirus antigens. A further reported finding was that TCR beta sequences accurately predicted the HLA-A and HLA-B alleles for most subjects in the first cohort. The classifier was reported to diagnose cytomegalovirus status with high specificity and sensitivity in both the original and validation cohorts. The study listed 150 to 200 TCR beta chains as associated with cytomegalovirus. According to a later genetic analysis, donors in an Asian-associated ancestry cluster had fewer N-insertions in productive TCRs than the approximately 670-donor mean. A later analysis found that most CMV-associated TCR beta chains appeared HLA-restricted, with HLA associations seemingly driven largely by CMV exposure. In a later analysis, HLA-associated TCR beta chains were found to be more clonally expanded and to have lower generation probabilities than equally common non-associated chains. It was suggested by the authors that the approach could potentially be generalized to other disease states and immunological phenotypes. In a later analysis, the rate of TCR association differed among HLA loci, with DRB1 alleles having the most associated TCRs and HLA-C alleles having the fewest. Assigning TCR associations to individual alleles was difficult when HLA alleles, especially DR and DQ, strongly co-occurred. Immune exposure information for the cohort was limited to CMV serostatus. While some public TCRs were present in many individuals, most TCR sequences turned up only very rarely across donors. Roughly 15 rarely observed V segments, including chromosome 9 orphons, were excluded from the earlier analysis of approximately 600 of the donors because counts were too low. HLA typing was unavailable for some donors at each locus, so association tests used only the typed subset. Several of the top co-occurrence clusters appeared to be linked to parvovirus B19, influenza, CMV and Epstein-Barr virus, according to a later analysis. A group of highly shared sequence variants was considered likely to be a technical artifact of the sequencing pipeline. In an earlier analysis of approximately 590 of the donors, most TCR beta V segments were observed in productive rearrangements about 87% or about 30% of the time, broadly matching IMGT annotations. In a later analysis, about 17,000 TCR beta sequences were associated with specific HLA alleles at a false discovery rate of 0.05. Only TCR beta chains were sequenced in this cohort, and the absence of alpha or paired-chain data limited detectable features. Sequencing depth was assumed to be roughly uniform across donors in the presence/absence analyses, though that assumption may not hold. Linkage disequilibrium might explain the correlated functional status among segregating V segments, but an unknown experimental factor could not be excluded. Because the 87-base-pair reads could not distinguish some IMGT-functional V segments, including TRBV6-2 and TRBV6-3, those segments were excluded.

Library creation used the immunoSEQ multiplex PCR assay. For the multiplex PCR, a mixture combining 60 forward primers for TCR Vbeta segments and 13 reverse primers for TCR Jbeta segments was used. Amplification of the CDR3 region of rearranged TCR beta genes was performed with a multiplex PCR assay on genomic DNA. The amplified TCR beta libraries were sequenced on the Illumina HiSeq System as 87-base-pair reads. Regarding the original processing steps: A later analysis tallied around 80 million unique TCR beta chains across the 666 repertoires, and about 10 million of those chains were shared by two or more donors. Raw reads were error-corrected and collapsed into unique sequences by a nearest-neighbor algorithm in which closely related sequences were merged to remove PCR and sequencing errors. To assign V, D and J gene segments, CDR3 sequences were aligned to IMGT reference sequences. Each retained sequence needed at least a six-nucleotide match to both a V gene segment and a J gene segment. A rearrangement counted as productive if the CDR3 had no stop codons and remained in frame with V and J, and every other rearrangement counted as non-productive. Following IMGT convention, CDR3 was defined as the stretch from the second conserved V-encoded cysteine up to the conserved J-encoded phenylalanine. The earlier analysis of 500 to 600 of the donors excluded sequences that lacked an unambiguous match to a single V gene segment. An earlier analysis of 587 of the donors classified V segments as functional when productive rearrangements were above 56.7% and as segregating when the standard deviation between donors was above 5%. A statistical classification framework was built to diagnose cytomegalovirus status from the catalog of TCR beta chain sequences. A later analysis assigned V and J genes by comparing TCR nucleotide sequences with IMGT/GENE-DB human TR gene sequences. A later analysis assigned CDR3 sequences and most-parsimonious VDJ recombination scenarios with the TCRdist pipeline. In a later analysis, every TCR beta chain was defined by the combination of its CDR3 amino acid sequence and its V-gene family, and reads without a unique V-gene family were dropped. As a way to deal with suspected cross-contamination and a sequencing artifact, a later analysis dropped 450 to 600 nucleotide sequences that were highly shared and had low generation probability. In a later analysis, a clonal expansion index was calculated for each public chain from normalized within-repertoire ranks of inferred template counts. A later analysis computed generation probabilities with a VDJ recombination model fitted to out-of-frame rearrangements, and checked the results against IGoR. In a later analysis, TCR-TCR, TCR-HLA and TCR-CMV co-occurrence was scored with hypergeometric tests, and a repertoire-size bias correction was applied to TCR pairs. A later analysis estimated false discovery rates by permuting HLA or CMV assignments 20 times. A later analysis grouped co-occurring TCRs with DBSCAN, adding TCRdist sequence similarity when clustering within HLA-allele-positive subsets. For co-occurrence clustering, repertoires with fewer than 30,000 or more than 120,000 public chains were excluded, along with a handful of repertoires with anomalous nucleotide sharing. TCRdb took over this immuneACCESS table, retaining in-frame rearrangements with V and J assigned. Such tables are incomplete; in checked studies, under half of the missing clones stem from an unresolved V gene, and the remainder is unexplained. D and trimming were read from the DNA, whereas the V and J calls and clone size are those reported in that table. The table for this sample lists 30,000 to 40,000 clones; roughly 67% of them were counted only once. Around 10% of the sample rests with the top ten.

CDR1 and CDR2 are read off the germline V gene as SGHRS and YFSETQ. CDR3 length: 15 amino acids, cysteine to phenylalanine. Just CDR3 DNA is preserved here, 45 bases in frame from base 1. The V end loses 3 bases and the J end loses 3 bases, and a stretch of 14 bases separates them. Comments on this clone: Its antigen is not yet known. There are no base qualities to consult, and no much larger clone falls within one base.

The cohort comprised under 700 healthy bone marrow donors. Cohort members were all nominally healthy when sampled, although unrecorded immune exposures were likely present. The donor was CMV seropositive and belonged to the group of 250 to 300 seropositive cohort members. A peripheral blood sample was collected from each donor, and TCR beta sequencing was performed on peripheral blood mononuclear cells. The Qiagen DNeasy Blood Extraction Kit was used to extract genomic DNA from the blood cell samples. The sequence was collected from a middle-aged man in good health and CMV-seropositive. Material: PBMCs. The sequence joins TRBV5-1 to TRBJ2-3; a tentative D match to TRBD1 spans 5 bases. The sequence in DNA is TGCGCCAGCAGCTCACAGGCGATGGGTACAGATACGCAGTATTTT. The translation is CASSSQAMGTDTQYF.